This T cell receptor beta chain was captured in a study of low-dose radiotherapy and immunotherapy resistance in tumors. Study-wide context: On an every-two-weeks schedule, patients received intravenous nivolumab 240 mg, along with ipilimumab 1 mg/kg every six weeks.

V was clipped by 5 bases and J by 7 bases; unmatched bases: 16. Germline assignment: CDR1 KGHDR and CDR2 SFDVKD. This CDR3 has 17 amino acids. Primers targeting TRAV and TRBV primed first-strand cDNA, covering alpha and beta chains. The authors ran 15 to 20 PCR cycles to amplify TCRs with a constant-region primer and V-primer adapter. Isolated mRNA was amplified by in vitro transcription. MiXCR, applied by TCRdb to the reads, yields one record per CDR3 protein. The sample records tens of thousands of distinct CDR3 sequences, just under 9.5% being singletons. This clonotype was recorded many times. Described time point: before trial treatment. Inclusion covered patients whose advanced solid tumors lacked tumor-infiltrating lymphocytes.

This TCR derives from a male donor with prostate cancer. The chain is built from TRBV24-1 and TRBJ2-1; 7 nucleotides match TRBD2. The material sequenced was PBMCs, taken before treatment. CDR3 sequence (DNA): TGTGCCACCAGTGGTCACTACGCGGCGGGAGTCGGGAATGAGCAGTTCTTC. The encoded protein is CATSGHYAAGVGNEQFF.